This T cell receptor beta chain was recorded in a study of blood T cells in healthy people across ages. Study overall: Capture via template switching afforded approximately one barcoded beta molecule per two T cells. Study-wide results and limits: Per-million-T-cell TCR beta diversity fell roughly linearly with age.

This clonotype has only a few counts. No antigen is known for it. For the second PCR, which ran for about 7 to 11 cycles, a sample-barcoded 5' primer and a J-beta primer mix were used. TCRdb re-called the 5' RACE reads with MiXCR, one entry per CDR3 protein. The sample lists almost 1 million distinct CDR3 sequences; roughly 51% were seen once. Germline values: CDR1 LNHNV, CDR2 YYDKDF (reference sequence). The V segment lost 9 bases and the J segment 6 bases; nucleotides outside the gene matches: 9. The CDR3 consists of 14 residues. The TCR originated in an older woman in good health. This chain connects TRBV15 to TRBJ2-3, with 10 bases identical to TRBD2. The specimen sequenced was blood. The CDR3 loop reads CATKREGRWDTQYF. The DNA for the CDR3 is TGTGCCACAAAGCGGGAGGGCCGATGGGATACGCAGTATTTT.